The 32 T cell receptor beta chains presented below share a single source sample, sequenced in a study of T cells in Graves' hyperthyroidism and ophthalmopathy. RNA transcripts gave rise to amplified TCR beta CDR3 regions. Using the HTBI primer set, a first-round RT-PCR was run on the TCR CDR3. TCRdb re-called the multiplex PCR reads with MiXCR, one entry per CDR3 protein. The sample yields about 520,000 distinct CDR3 sequences, approximately 24% seen once. Sequences were obtained from blood. The source of these receptors is a woman in her twenties or thirties with Graves' ophthalmopathy.

The gene calls are TRBV3-1 and TRBJ1-2; 8 nucleotides agree with TRBD1. The ends lost 2 bases at V and 6 bases at J; junction bases unmatched: 11. This CDR3 comprises 16 residues. CDR1 and CDR2 from the germline V gene are LGHDT and YNNKEL (reference sequence). CDR3 protein: CASSQTDRVVENGYTF. The CDR3 DNA is TGTGCCAGCAGCCAAACGGACAGGGTCGTTGAAAATGGCTACACCTTC.

There are many counts of this clonotype. The chain couples TRBV20-1 to TRBJ1-5, with D possibly TRBD1 on 5 matching bases. CDR3 size: 13 residues. Germline CDR1 is DFQATT and CDR2 is SNEGSKA (reference sequence). Between the trimmed V and J ends, which lost 2 bases and 3 bases, there was a span of 8 bases. This CDR3 reads CSARQGLNQPQHF. The CDR3 DNA reads TGCAGTGCTAGACAGGGCCTCAATCAGCCCCAGCATTTT.

V usage is TRBV4-3 and J usage is TRBJ2-2; no reliable D call. Germline CDR1 LGHNA, CDR2 YSLEER. The CDR3 length is 14 residues. Trimming removed 6 bases from V and 5 bases from J, with 13 bases in between. CDR3 sequence (DNA): TGCGCCAGCAGAGGCTCCCCAGCAACCGGGGAGCTGTTTTTT. It codes for CASRGSPATGELFF.

A remark on this clonotype: Given a much more abundant clone one base away, this may be a read error. The CDR3 does not close with the conserved phenylalanine or tryptophan, likely indicating a read error. The chain links TRBV28 to TRBJ1-2; 9 nucleotides agree with TRBD1. Germline V lookup: CDR1 MDHEN, CDR2 SYDVKM. The CDR3 is 14 amino acids. V shed 6 bases, J shed 3 bases, and the junction held 5 bases outside the gene matches. CDR3 in DNA: TGTGCCAGCAGCCCGGGACAGGGTCACTATGGCTACACCTAC. Amino acids: CASSPGQGHYGYTY.

The sample holds many counts of this clonotype. The genes are TRBV29-1 and TRBJ1-2; 7 positions agree with TRBD1. CDR1 SQVTM and CDR2 ANQGSEA come from the germline V gene. The CDR3 loop spans 14 amino acids. The V segment lost 5 bases and the J segment 0 bases; nucleotides outside the gene matches: 6. The CDR3 DNA is TGCAGCGTTACGAGACAGGGTTCTAACTATGGCTACACCTTC. It codes for CSVTRQGSNYGYTF.

The sample holds many counts of this clonotype. The rearrangement joins TRBV20-1 to TRBJ1-1, with TRBD1 as a possible D gene (6 bases). The CDR3 extends over 13 amino acids. Germline CDR1 reads DFQATT; CDR2 reads SNEGSKA (reference sequence). Trimming stripped 5 bases from V and 0 bases from J, with 10 bases between. CDR3 loop: CSAGRDMNTEAFF. CDR3 coding DNA: TGCAGTGCTGGACGGGACATGAACACTGAAGCTTTCTTT.

In this sample, this clonotype turned up a few times. The chain has TRBV9 and TRBJ2-7; 12 bases map to TRBD2. The J segment lost 4 bases and the V segment lost 0 bases, leaving 5 bases of the junction unmatched. CDR1 and CDR2 from the germline V gene are SGDLS and YYNGEE. There are 16 residues in the CDR3. The CDR3 bases are TGTGCCAGCAGCGTAGCGGGGACTAGCGGGTTTTACGAGCAGTACTTC. It encodes CASSVAGTSGFYEQYF. The whole variable domain, remainder taken from reference TRBV9 and TRBJ2-7, is DSGVTQTPKHLITATGQRVTLRCSPRSGDLSVYWYQQSLDQGLQFLIQYYNGEERAKGNILERFSAQQFPDLHSELNLSSLELGDSALYFCASSVAGTSGFYEQYFGPGTRLTVT.

Here the CDR3 DNA reads TGCAGCGCCCGTATCCAGAACACTGAAGCTTTCTTT. Amino acids: CSARIQNTEAFF. The genes are TRBV29-1 and TRBJ1-1; D call uncertain. From germline, CDR1 is SQVTM and CDR2 ANQGSEA. V was trimmed by 7 bases and J by 1 base, leaving 10 bases between them. There are 12 residues in the CDR3.

This clonotype was observed a single time. The chain recombines TRBV4-1 with TRBJ2-5; TRBD1 agrees at 8 bases. The CDR3 sequence is 16 residues long. Germline CDR1 is MGHRA and CDR2 is YSYEKL. Trimming cost V 5 bases and J 2 bases; bases outside gene matches: 10. The CDR3 here is CASSKDRALGQETQYF. The CDR3 DNA follows: TGCGCCAGCAGCAAGGACAGGGCGTTAGGACAAGAGACCCAGTACTTC.

The table lists this clonotype with many counts. This chain connects TRBV9 to TRBJ2-6; 10 bases align to TRBD2. Trimming cost V 5 bases and J 4 bases; bases outside gene matches: 24. CDR1 SGDLS and CDR2 YYNGEE come from the germline V gene. The CDR3 is 22 residues long. The CDR3 sequence is CASRRDTSAGGLLRGGANVLTF. In nucleotides, the CDR3 is TGTGCCAGCAGGAGGGACACATCAGCGGGGGGGCTGCTCAGAGGCGGGGCCAACGTCCTGACTTTC.

The chain uses TRBV5-1 and TRBJ1-6; D is ambiguous. This CDR3 spans 15 amino acids. Between the trimmed V and J ends, which lost 5 bases and 0 bases, there was a span of 9 bases. CDR1 is SGHRS and CDR2 is YFSETQ in the germline V gene. CDR3 in DNA: TGCGCCAGCAGGGAGGGCATCTCCTATAATTCACCCCTCCACTTT. Translation gives CASREGISYNSPLHF. Combining the CDR3 with reference TRBV5-1 and TRBJ1-6 gives the whole variable domain KAGVTQTPRYLIKTRGQQVTLSCSPISGHRSVSWYQQTPGQGLQFLFEYFSETQRNKGNFPGRFSGRQFSNSRSEMNVSTLELGDSALYLCASREGISYNSPLHFGNGTRLTVT.

The table lists this clonotype with many counts. The V and J genes are TRBV5-1 and TRBJ1-2, with D uncertain. The CDR3 consists of 12 residues. Germline V CDR1 and CDR2: SGHRS, YFSETQ. Trimming removed 4 bases from V and 0 bases from J, with 4 bases in between. The CDR3 region has the DNA TGCGCCAGCAGCGCATCTAACTATGGCTACACCTTC. Translated, it gives CASSASNYGYTF.

This clonotype has only one observation. This chain links TRBV24-1 with TRBJ2-4, with a weak D call TRBD2 (6 bases). This CDR3 region has 16 residues. The V end lost 2 bases, the J end lost 5 bases, and 15 bases lay between the germline ends. Germline loops: CDR1 KGHDR, CDR2 SFDVKD. As DNA, the CDR3 is TGTGCCACCAGTGATTCCGGGAGTGGGTGGGAAAACATTCAGTACTTC. Amino acid sequence: CATSDSGSGWENIQYF.

A few counts support this clonotype. V and J are TRBV28 and TRBJ2-7; D is uncertain. Between the trimmed V and J ends, which lost 3 bases and 0 bases, there was a span of 6 bases. The CDR3 sequence is 13 residues long. Germline loops: CDR1 MDHEN, CDR2 SYDVKM. In DNA, the CDR3 is TGTGCCAGCAGTTTCCACCTCTCCTACGAGCAGTACTTC. Translating it yields CASSFHLSYEQYF.

V usage is TRBV18 and J usage is TRBJ2-5, with TRBD1 identical over 10 bases. The CDR3 loop spans 15 amino acids. Germline CDR1 KGHSH, CDR2 LQKENI. The V gene end was trimmed by 2 bases and the J gene end by 3 bases; junction bases not matched to a gene: 3. CDR3 nucleotide sequence: TGTGCCAGCTCACCAGACAGGGGGCGCGAAGAGACCCAGTACTTC. It specifies CASSPDRGREETQYF.

V gene TRBV12-5 combines with J gene TRBJ1-5, with D uncertain. In germline, CDR1 is LGHNT, CDR2 FRNRAP. This CDR3 is built from 13 residues. CDR3 coding DNA: TGTGCCAGTAGTTTTGTCGTCGGTCAGCCCCAGCATTTT. Translated, it gives CASSFVVGQPQHF.

Remarks on this clonotype: Here the CDR3 omits its conserved ending phenylalanine or tryptophan, so a read error is the likely source. It is unclear where the CDR3 begins or ends on the DNA, so no DNA is shown, and the CDR3 is as TCRdb lists it. V usage is TRBV6-1 and J usage is TRBJ2-7; TRBD1 is taken as the D call from the table, unchecked against the DNA. Germline CDR1 and CDR2: MNHNS and SASEGT. The CDR3 length equals 14 residues, ends included. CDR3 sequence: CASSDPGHTTSRYY.

This clonotype was found once. A clone one base away is much larger, so this may be a read error. V is TRBV28 and J is TRBJ1-5, with 7 positions matching TRBD1. Losses at the gene ends were 8 bases for V and 9 bases for J; bases not matched to a gene: 13. Germline CDR1 MDHEN, CDR2 SYDVKM. CDR3 length equals 14 residues. The CDR3, as DNA: TGTGCCAGCTGCCCGACAGGGACCTTGAGGCCCCAGCATTTT. Its translation: CASCPTGTLRPQHF.

In its sample, this clonotype was seen many times. V gene TRBV12-3 or TRBV12-4 combines with J gene TRBJ2-5; the D gene is possibly TRBD1 (6 bases). Trimming stripped 6 bases from V and 5 bases from J, with 13 bases between. The CDR3 runs 13 residues. The CDR3 DNA follows: TGTGCCAGCAGAACCTACAGGGCCGAGACCCAGTACTTC. This gives the protein CASRTYRAETQYF.

The sample holds many counts of this clonotype. V is TRBV5-1 and J is TRBJ1-1, with TRBD1 matching 9 bases. The CDR3 consists of 15 residues. Trimming took 3 bases from V and 1 from J; bases not matched to a gene: 4. Germline CDR1 is SGHRS and CDR2 is YFSETQ. The CDR3 reads CASSSKGQGNTEAFF. The CDR3 nucleotides read TGCGCCAGCAGCTCAAAGGGACAGGGGAACACTGAAGCTTTCTTT.

This clonotype was found many times. CDR3 protein: CASSYDTTRPSYEQYF. The CDR3 DNA reads as TGTGCCAGCAGTTACGATACCACCCGGCCCTCCTACGAGCAGTACTTC. The chain combines TRBV6-5 with TRBJ2-7; D unresolved. Germline V gene sequence: CDR1 MNHEY, CDR2 SVGAGI. V was pared by 2 bases and J by 0 bases, with 14 bases between. The CDR3 contains 16 residues.

This clonotype was found many times. The chain combines TRBV28 with TRBJ1-1; D is unresolved. V was pared by 3 bases and J by 0 bases, with 11 bases between. This CDR3 comprises 15 residues. CDR1 MDHEN and CDR2 SYDVKM come from the germline V gene. CDR3 nucleotides: TGTGCCAGCAGTTTTGATAACATCTTGAACACTGAAGCTTTCTTT. It yields the protein CASSFDNILNTEAFF.

The sample holds many counts of this clonotype. Germline is not matched at one junction end, which may reflect a read error. The CDR3: CASSGQGQETQYF. The DNA for the CDR3 is TGTGCCAGCAGTGGACAGGGGCAAGAGACCCAGTACTTC. The V and J genes are TRBV10-1 and TRBJ2-5; 9 nucleotides agree with TRBD1. Germline lookup yields CDR1 WNHNN and CDR2 SYGVQD (reference sequence). The CDR3 has 13 amino acids.

This clonotype was counted at least ten times. The CDR3 sequence: CAISESGQSYGYTF. CDR3 in DNA: TGTGCCATCAGTGAGTCGGGGCAGTCCTATGGCTACACCTTC. The chain is built from TRBV10-3 and TRBJ1-2; the D gene is possibly TRBD1 (5 bases). Germline V gene lookup returns CDR1 ENHRY and CDR2 SYGVKD. V was pared by 0 bases and J by 4 bases, with 9 bases between. This CDR3 region has 14 residues.

This chain connects TRBV4-1 to TRBJ2-2; 7 bases align to TRBD2. The germline gives CDR1 MGHRA, CDR2 YSYEKL. J was trimmed by 6 bases and V by 1 base; bases with no gene match: 2. The CDR3 is made up of 14 amino acids. Here the CDR3 reads CASSQGGLAGELFF. The CDR3 DNA reads as TGCGCCAGCAGCCAAGGCGGACTAGCCGGGGAGCTGTTTTTT.

The chain couples TRBV29-1 to TRBJ1-3; maybe TRBD1 (5 bases). Germline CDR1 and CDR2: SQVTM and ANQGSEA. CDR3 length equals 16 residues. V was cut by 0 bases and J by 0 bases, with 12 bases left in between. Written as DNA, the CDR3 is TGCAGCGTTGAAGATCCTTCAGGGAGCTCTGGAAACACCATATATTTT. This encodes CSVEDPSGSSGNTIYF. Variable domain in full (rest from reference TRBV29-1 and TRBJ1-3): SAVISQKPSRDICQRGTSLTIQCQVDSQVTMMFWYRQQPGQSLTLIATANQGSEATYESGFVIDKFPISRPNLTFSTLTVSNMSPEDSSIYLCSVEDPSGSSGNTIYFGEGSWLTVV.

This clonotype was recorded many times. This chain connects TRBV7-4 to TRBJ1-1; D is ambiguous. Trimming removed 2 bases from V and 3 bases from J, with 19 bases in between. Germline assignment: CDR1 SGHVT and CDR2 SQSDAQ. The CDR3 is made up of 17 amino acids. CDR3 sequence reads: CASSLYWIRRRYTEAFF. CDR3 in DNA: TGTGCCAGCAGCTTATATTGGATAAGGAGGAGATACACTGAAGCTTTCTTT.

This sequence joins TRBV5-1 and TRBJ2-5; 10 bases are shared with TRBD2. CDR1 SGHRS and CDR2 YFSETQ come from the germline V gene. The CDR3 runs to 17 residues. V lost 3 bases and J lost 0; bases outside the gene matches: 8. DNA for the CDR3: TGCGCCAGCAGCTATCAACCGGGACTAGCGAACCAAGAGACCCAGTACTTC. Its translation: CASSYQPGLANQETQYF.

This clonotype has ten or more counts. V is TRBV7-8 and J is TRBJ1-1; tentative D call: TRBD1 (5 bases). Trimming left V 2 bases short and J 6 bases short, with 10 bases between. There are 13 residues in the CDR3. From germline, CDR1 is SGHVS and CDR2 FQNEAQ. The CDR3 here is CASSLFRAAEAFF. CDR3 in DNA: TGTGCCAGCAGCTTATTCAGGGCGGCTGAAGCTTTCTTT.

This clonotype was observed many times. The chain has TRBV20-1 and TRBJ1-1; unclear D gene. Germline V lookup: CDR1 DFQATT, CDR2 SNEGSKA (reference sequence). The ends were cut back, 4 bases at V and 5 bases at J, with 14 bases in the middle. This CDR3 has 13 residues. In nucleotides, the CDR3 is TGCAGTGCTAACAGCGGCCTGGTGACTGAAGCTTTCTTT. Protein: CSANSGLVTEAFF.

The sample holds many counts of this clonotype. The DNA of the CDR3 is TGCAGTGCTAGTACCTCCGGGACAGGGTGGGGTGGGCAGCCCCAGCATTTT. It specifies CSASTSGTGWGGQPQHF. This rearrangement joins TRBV20-1 to TRBJ1-5; 9 nucleotides line up with TRBD1. V was clipped by 3 bases and J by 7 bases; unmatched bases: 16. The CDR3 is 17 amino acids. Germline loops: CDR1 DFQATT, CDR2 SNEGSKA (reference sequence).

This clonotype was detected many times. The V call is TRBV6-2 or TRBV6-3, the J call TRBJ2-2; D may be TRBD2 (7 bases). Trimming pared 8 bases from V and 2 bases from J, leaving 15 bases between. Germline V lookup: CDR1 MNHEY, CDR2 SVGEGT. The CDR3 runs to 15 residues. DNA for the CDR3: TGTGCCAGCCACCGCAGGGGACTAAACACCGGGGAGCTGTTTTTT. Its protein product is CASHRRGLNTGELFF.